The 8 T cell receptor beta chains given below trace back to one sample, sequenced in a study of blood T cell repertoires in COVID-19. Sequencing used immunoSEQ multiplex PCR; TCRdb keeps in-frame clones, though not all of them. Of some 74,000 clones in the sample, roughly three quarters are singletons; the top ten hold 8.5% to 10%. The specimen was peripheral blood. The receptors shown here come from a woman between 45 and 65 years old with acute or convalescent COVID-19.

CDR3 loop: CASVRTEDNEKLFF. For the CDR3, the DNA is TGTGCCAGCGTCAGGACTGAAGATAATGAAAAACTGTTTTTT. J is TRBJ1-4 and V is TRBV6-6; no firm D call. Trimming removed 8 bases at V and 4 bases at J, with 14 bases between. The V gene's germline CDR1 is MNHNY and CDR2 SVGAGI (reference sequence). The CDR3 is 14 amino acids.

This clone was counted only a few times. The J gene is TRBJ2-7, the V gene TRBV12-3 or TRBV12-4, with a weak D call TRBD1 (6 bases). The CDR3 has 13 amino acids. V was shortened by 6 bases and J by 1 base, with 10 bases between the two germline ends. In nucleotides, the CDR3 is TGTGCCAGCAGAGCCGACAGGTCCTACGAGCAGTACTTC. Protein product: CASRADRSYEQYF.

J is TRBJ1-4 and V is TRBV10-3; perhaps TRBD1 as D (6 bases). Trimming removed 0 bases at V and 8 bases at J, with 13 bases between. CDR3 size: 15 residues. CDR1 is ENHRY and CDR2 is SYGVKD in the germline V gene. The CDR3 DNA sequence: TGTGCCATCAGTGAGTCGGGCGGGGGCGGCGAAAAACTGTTTTTT. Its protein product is CAISESGGGGEKLFF.

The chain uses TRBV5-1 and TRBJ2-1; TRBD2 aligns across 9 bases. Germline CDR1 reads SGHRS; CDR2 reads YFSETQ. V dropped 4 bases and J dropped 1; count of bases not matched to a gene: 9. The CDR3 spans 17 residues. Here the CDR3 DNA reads TGCGCCAGCAGCCCCGACCCTAGCGGGGCATCCTACAATGAGCAGTTCTTC. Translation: CASSPDPSGASYNEQFF. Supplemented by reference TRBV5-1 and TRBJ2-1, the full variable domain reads KAGVTQTPRYLIKTRGQQVTLSCSPISGHRSVSWYQQTPGQGLQFLFEYFSETQRNKGNFPGRFSGRQFSNSRSEMNVSTLELGDSALYLCASSPDPSGASYNEQFFGPGTRLTVL.

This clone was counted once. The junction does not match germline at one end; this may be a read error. CDR3 in amino acids: CAGSKGQHSNQPQHF. The DNA of the CDR3 is TGTGCCGGTAGCAAGGGACAGCATAGCAATCAGCCCCAGCATTTT. The chain combines TRBV19 with TRBJ1-5, with 7 bases matching TRBD1. CDR3 length: 15 residues. Per germline, CDR1 LNHDA and CDR2 SQIVND (reference sequence). Combining the CDR3 with reference TRBV19 and TRBJ1-5 gives the whole variable domain DGGITQSPKYLFRKEGQNVTLSCEQNLNHDAMYWYRQDPGQGLRLIYYSQIVNDFQKGDIAEGYSVSREKKESFPLTVTSAQKNPTAFYLCAGSKGQHSNQPQHFGDGTRLSIL.

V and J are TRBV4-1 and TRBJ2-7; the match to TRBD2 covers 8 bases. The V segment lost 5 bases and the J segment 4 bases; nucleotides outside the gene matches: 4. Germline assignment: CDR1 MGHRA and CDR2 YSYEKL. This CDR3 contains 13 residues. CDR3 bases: TGCGCCAGCAGCTTAGCGGGGCAATACGAGCAGTACTTC. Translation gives CASSLAGQYEQYF.

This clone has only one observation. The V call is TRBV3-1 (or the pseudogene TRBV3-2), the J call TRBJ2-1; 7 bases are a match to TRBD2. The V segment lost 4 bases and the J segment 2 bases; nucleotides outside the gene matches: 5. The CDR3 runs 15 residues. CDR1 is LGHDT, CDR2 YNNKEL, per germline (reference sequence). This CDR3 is CASSPRAGAYNEQFF. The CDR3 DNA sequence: TGTGCCAGCAGCCCCAGGGCGGGAGCCTACAATGAGCAGTTCTTC.

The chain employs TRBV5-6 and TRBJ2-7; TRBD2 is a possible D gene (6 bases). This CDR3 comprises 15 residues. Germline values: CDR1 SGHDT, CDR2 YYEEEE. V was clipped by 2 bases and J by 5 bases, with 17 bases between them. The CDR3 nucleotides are TGTGCCAGCAGCTTCGGACCGGGAGTAGGTGACGAGCAGTACTTC. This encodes CASSFGPGVGDEQYF.